The entry below gives a single TCR beta chain sequence along with its context. The TCR beta profiling, which covered VDJ combination and CDR3 sequence, was carried out using genomic DNA as the template. MiXCR, applied by TCRdb to the reads, yields one record per CDR3 protein. The sample has 150,000 to 200,000 distinct CDR3 sequences, around half seen once. The sample is drawn from a study of CD8+CD57+ T cells in acquired aplastic anemia. Germline CDR1 is MNHEY and CDR2 is SMNVEV (reference sequence). There are 16 residues in the CDR3. Deletions cut 3 bases from V and 0 bases from J, with 11 bases between. Patients chosen for sequencing had CD8+CD57+ cells that had expanded, as shown by flow cytometry. Patient blood was sampled before any therapy had been received.

Sequencing was carried out using sorted CD4+, CD8+, or CD8+CD57+ T cells (not recorded which) from PBMCs. The clonotype comes from a human donor with aplastic anemia. The V and J genes are TRBV27 and TRBJ2-2; D is unclear. CDR3 sequence (DNA): TGTGCCAGCAGTTTTTTTGGCGTATCGAACACCGGGGAGCTGTTTTTT. Its translation: CASSFFGVSNTGELFF.